One and the same sample provided the 23 T cell receptor beta chains below, sequenced in a study of T cell responses to AZD1222 COVID-19 vaccine. Sequencing used immunoSEQ multiplex PCR; TCRdb keeps in-frame clones, though not all of them. In the table there are 100,000 to 150,000 clones, about 90% of which are singletons. Sequenced here: peripheral blood, sampled on day 0 of AZD1222 vaccination. The receptors come from an adult in good health.

The chain carries TRBV7-2 and TRBJ2-3; D unclear. The CDR3 totals 13 residues. Per the germline V gene, CDR1 is SGHTA and CDR2 is FQGNSA. V dropped 4 bases and J dropped 6 bases, with 11 bases sitting between them. CDR3 in DNA: TGTGCCAGCAGCTCCAGACCAGCGGATACGCAGTATTTT. Protein product: CASSSRPADTQYF.

The rearrangement uses TRBV27 and TRBJ2-1; 7 bases fit TRBD1. The CDR3 sequence is 15 residues long. CDR1 and CDR2 from the germline V gene are MNHEY and SMNVEV (reference sequence). After removal of 7 bases from V and 4 bases from J, the junction contained 10 bases not matched to a gene. The CDR3 DNA is TGTGCCAGCAACCACCCGGGACAGCTTTACAATGAGCAGTTCTTC. Translation gives CASNHPGQLYNEQFF.

The J gene is TRBJ2-2, the V gene TRBV4-1; perhaps TRBD2 as D (7 bases). CDR3 length: 15 amino acids. Trimming left V 4 bases short and J 7 bases short, with 16 bases between. Germline V gene sequence: CDR1 MGHRA, CDR2 YSYEKL. The chain's CDR3 is CASSLKGGAGGELFF. The CDR3 region has the DNA TGCGCCAGCAGCCTTAAGGGGGGGGCCGGCGGGGAGCTGTTTTTT.

The chain recombines TRBV5-1 with TRBJ1-4, with TRBD1 identical over 8 bases. The CDR3 extends over 15 amino acids. Germline loops: CDR1 SGHRS, CDR2 YFSETQ. Losses at the gene ends were 3 bases for V and 4 bases for J; bases not matched to a gene: 5. CDR3 in amino acids: CASSSQGALNEKLFF. The CDR3 nucleotides are TGCGCCAGCAGCTCCCAGGGGGCGCTTAATGAAAAACTGTTTTTT. The complete variable domain, with remaining parts taken from reference TRBV5-1 and TRBJ1-4, reads KAGVTQTPRYLIKTRGQQVTLSCSPISGHRSVSWYQQTPGQGLQFLFEYFSETQRNKGNFPGRFSGRQFSNSRSEMNVSTLELGDSALYLCASSSQGALNEKLFFGSGTQLSVL.

The V gene is TRBV7-2, the J gene TRBJ2-5; D may correspond to TRBD1 or TRBD2 (5 bases each). The CDR3 length is 15 residues. The germline CDR1 and CDR2 sequences are SGHTA and FQGNSA. Between the trimmed V and J ends, which lost 4 bases and 5 bases, there was a span of 17 bases. The CDR3 reads CASSSRGSKPETQYF. For the CDR3, the DNA is TGTGCCAGCAGCTCTCGGGGCTCAAAGCCGGAGACCCAGTACTTC. Filled out from reference TRBV7-2 and TRBJ2-5, the complete variable domain reads GAGVSQSPSNKVTEKGKDVELRCDPISGHTALYWYRQSLGQGLEFLIYFQGNSAPDKSGLPSDRFSAERTGGSVSTLTIQRTQQEDSAVYLCASSSRGSKPETQYFGPGTRLLVL.

This chain uses TRBV11-3 with TRBJ2-3, with D unclear. Germline CDR1 SGHNT, CDR2 YENEEA. The CDR3 is made up of 13 amino acids. The germline V and J ends were trimmed by 5 bases and 5 bases, with 11 bases remaining between them. The CDR3 is CASSPGWRDTQYF. DNA of the CDR3: TGTGCCAGCAGCCCCGGTTGGAGAGATACGCAGTATTTT.

The chain is built from TRBV30 and TRBJ1-2; 10 bases agree with TRBD1. CDR1 and CDR2 (germline): GTSNPN, SVGIG (reference sequence). CDR3 length: 13 residues. V lost 8 bases to trimming and J lost 1 base; unmatched junction nucleotides: 4. The CDR3 protein is CAAGTGVNYGYTF. The CDR3 DNA is TGTGCCGCAGGGACAGGGGTTAACTATGGCTACACCTTC. Full variable domain (outside the CDR3, taken from reference TRBV30 and TRBJ1-2): SQTIHQWPATLVQPVGSPLSLECTVEGTSNPNLYWYRQAAGRGLQLLFYSVGIGQISSEVPQNLSASRPQDRQFILSSKKLLLSDSGFYLCAAGTGVNYGYTFGSGTRLTVV.

J is TRBJ2-7 and V is TRBV2; D is unresolved. Looked up from germline, CDR1 is SNHLY and CDR2 is FYNNEI. V gave up 3 bases and J gave up 6 bases, with 6 bases separating them. This CDR3 has 11 residues. The CDR3 loop reads CASSDRLEQYF. CDR3 nucleotide sequence: TGTGCCAGCAGTGACAGGCTCGAGCAGTACTTC. Using reference TRBV2 and TRBJ2-7 for the parts outside the CDR3, the full variable domain is EPEVTQTPSHQVTQMGQEVILRCVPISNHLYFYWYRQILGQKVEFLVSFYNNEISEKSEIFDDQFSVERPDGSNFTLKIRSTKLEDSAMYFCASSDRLEQYFGPGTRLTVT.

J is TRBJ2-1 and V is TRBV7-8; no definite D call. The CDR3 extends over 14 amino acids. The germline CDR1 and CDR2 sequences are SGHVS and FQNEAQ. V was shortened by 7 bases and J by 8 bases, with 18 bases between the two germline ends. CDR3 bases: TGTGCCAGCACCCCCCGACCCCCCGTATATGAGCAGTTCTTC. It is translated as CASTPRPPVYEQFF.

This clone is a singleton in its sample. For the CDR3, the DNA is TGTGCCAGCAGCGCGGCGGGGGGGGCCGAGGTGGAGACCCAGTACTTC. This translates into CASSAAGGAEVETQYF. This chain links TRBV28 with TRBJ2-5, with 9 positions matching TRBD2. The junction had 13 bases not matched to a gene; V was cut back by 6 bases and J by 5 bases. Germline-derived CDR1 and CDR2 are MDHEN and SYDVKM. This CDR3 region has 16 residues.

This clone was found once. The chain couples TRBV4-2 to TRBJ2-3, with D unresolved. The germline gives CDR1 LGHNA, CDR2 YNFKEQ. CDR3 length: 16 amino acids. The V and J ends lost 1 base and 2 bases respectively, with 13 bases between them. The CDR3 DNA reads as TGTGCCAGCAGCCAAGGTTCAGTGGTATTCACAGATACGCAGTATTTT. Amino acid sequence: CASSQGSVVFTDTQYF.

Concerning this clone: This same CDR3 is encoded by further DNA sequences in the sample. The chain combines TRBV2 with TRBJ1-4; possibly TRBD1 for D (6 bases). Germline CDR1 reads SNHLY; CDR2 reads FYNNEI. Trimming shortened V by 6 bases and J by 5 bases, and 13 bases separated the two germline ends. The CDR3 is made up of 14 amino acids. CDR3 in amino acids: CASSLQGPNEKLFF. In DNA form, the CDR3 reads TGTGCCAGCAGCTTACAGGGACCCAATGAAAAACTGTTTTTT.

The chain couples TRBV9 to TRBJ2-2; 10 bases align to TRBD2. V shed 1 base, J shed 3 bases, and the junction held 6 bases outside the gene matches. Germline V gene lookup returns CDR1 SGDLS and CDR2 YYNGEE. This CDR3 has 17 residues. DNA for the CDR3: TGTGCCAGCAGCGTACCGAAGCGGGGGGGAGACACCGGGGAGCTGTTTTTT. It codes for CASSVPKRGGDTGELFF.

This clone was counted between two and nine times. For the CDR3, the DNA is TGTGCCAGCGAGGGCGTTGGGTCCTACGAGCAGTACTTC. Protein: CASEGVGSYEQYF. This chain uses TRBV2 with TRBJ2-7; maybe TRBD2 (5 bases). CDR1 and CDR2 (germline): SNHLY, FYNNEI. Trimming took off 8 bases at V and 1 base at J, with 12 bases between the two ends. The CDR3 runs to 13 residues.

The V and J genes are TRBV4-3 and TRBJ1-3; D is unresolved. This CDR3 contains 14 residues. The V gene lost 6 bases and the J gene lost 2 bases, with 11 bases spanning the gap. CDR1 LGHNA and CDR2 YSLEER come from the germline V gene. Written as DNA, the CDR3 is TGCGCCAGCAGTCTAGCTAATACTGGAAACACCATATATTTT. Its protein is CASSLANTGNTIYF.

This clone showed up just a few times. The chain is built from TRBV24-1 and TRBJ2-3, with a weak D call TRBD1 (5 bases). V lost 0 bases and J lost 5, with 14 bases in between. This CDR3 is 16 amino acids long. Looked up from germline, CDR1 is KGHDR and CDR2 is SFDVKD. The CDR3 DNA is TGTGCCACCAGTGATTTGAGAGGTGGCAGGGAAGATACGCAGTATTTT. This translates into CATSDLRGGREDTQYF.

The V and J genes are TRBV5-1 and TRBJ2-3, with 8 bases that match TRBD2. CDR3 length: 16 residues. Germline V gives CDR1 SGHRS, CDR2 YFSETQ. V gave up 5 bases and J gave up 3 bases; unmatched junction bases: 11. The DNA of the CDR3 is TGCGCCAGCAGTCCCGTTTCTCGGGGGGGGACAGATACGCAGTATTTT. This gives the protein CASSPVSRGGTDTQYF.

This chain connects TRBV4-2 to TRBJ1-1, with 8 bases identical to TRBD1. Per the germline V gene, CDR1 is LGHNA and CDR2 is YNFKEQ. J lost 10 bases, V lost 2 bases, and 18 bases had no gene match. The CDR3 length is 17 residues. The DNA for the CDR3 is TGTGCCAGCAGCCAAAGGGGAGTAGGTCAGGGGGCAGGAGGAGCTTTCTTT. It specifies CASSQRGVGQGAGGAFF.

This chain joins TRBV18 and TRBJ1-5; possibly TRBD1 for D (5 bases). Germline-derived CDR1 and CDR2 are KGHSH and LQKENI. CDR3 length equals 13 residues. The V end was cut by 4 bases, the J end by 7 bases, with 11 bases between. CDR3 protein: CASSQDSKQPQHF. The CDR3 bases are TGTGCCAGCTCACAAGACAGTAAGCAGCCCCAGCATTTT.

The rearrangement uses TRBV6-1 and TRBJ2-7, with D tentatively TRBD1 or TRBD2 (5 bases each). The ends were cut back, 2 bases at V and 6 bases at J, with 11 bases in the middle. Germline CDR1 and CDR2: MNHNS and SASEGT. The CDR3 length is 13 residues. Here the CDR3 reads CASSERTGLEQYF. CDR3 nucleotides: TGTGCCAGCAGTGAAAGGACGGGGCTCGAGCAGTACTTC.

The chain combines TRBV7-3 with TRBJ2-1; D unresolved. V was pared by 2 bases and J by 4 bases, with 9 bases between. Germline assignment: CDR1 SGHTA and CDR2 FQGTGA. The CDR3 loop spans 14 amino acids. CDR3 bases: TGTGCCAGCAGCTTATATGGCGAGTACAATGAGCAGTTCTTC. Protein sequence: CASSLYGEYNEQFF.

V and J are TRBV4-1 and TRBJ1-3; D possibly corresponds to TRBD1 (5 bases). Germline CDR1 is MGHRA and CDR2 is YSYEKL. The ends were cut back, 1 base at V and 0 bases at J, with 10 bases in the middle. This CDR3 is built from 16 residues. The DNA for the CDR3 is TGCGCCAGCAGCCAAGTGGGGGGAAGCTCTGGAAACACCATATATTTT. It translates to CASSQVGGSSGNTIYF.

This clone has a single count. This chain connects TRBV3-1 (or the pseudogene TRBV3-2) to TRBJ2-7; D not certain. This CDR3 region has 16 residues. V lost 2 bases and J lost 2, with 16 bases in between. The V gene's germline CDR1 is LGHDT and CDR2 YNNKEL (reference sequence). The CDR3 coding sequence is TGTGCCAGCAGCCAAACATCAGGAGCTTTTCCCTACGAGCAGTACTTC. It encodes CASSQTSGAFPYEQYF.